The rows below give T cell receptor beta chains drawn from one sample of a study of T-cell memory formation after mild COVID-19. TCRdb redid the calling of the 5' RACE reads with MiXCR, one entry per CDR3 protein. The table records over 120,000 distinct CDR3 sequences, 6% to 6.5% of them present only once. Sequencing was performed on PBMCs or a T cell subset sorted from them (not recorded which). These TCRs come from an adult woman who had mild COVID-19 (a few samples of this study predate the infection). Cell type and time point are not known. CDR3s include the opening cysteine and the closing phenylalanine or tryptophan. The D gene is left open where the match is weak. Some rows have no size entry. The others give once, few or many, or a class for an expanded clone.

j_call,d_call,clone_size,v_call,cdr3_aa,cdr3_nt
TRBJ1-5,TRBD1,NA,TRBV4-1,CASSPGDRGVGQPQHF,TGCGCCAGCAGCCCCGGGGACAGGGGAGTCGGTCAGCCCCAGCATTTT
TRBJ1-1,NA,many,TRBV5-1,CASSSLNVLSVPTEAFF,TGCGCCAGCAGCTCCTTGAACGTCCTCTCGGTTCCCACTGAAGCTTTCTTT
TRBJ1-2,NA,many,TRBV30,CAWSVGAEGYTF,TGTGCCTGGAGTGTGGGGGCGGAAGGCTACACCTTC
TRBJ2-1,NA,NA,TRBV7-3,CASSPRLDELGQQFF,TGTGCCAGCAGCCCCCGATTGGACGAACTGGGGCAGCAGTTCTTC
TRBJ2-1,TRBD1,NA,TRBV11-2,CASSSSDRGDNEQFF,TGTGCCAGCAGCTCCTCGGACAGGGGCGACAATGAGCAGTTCTTC
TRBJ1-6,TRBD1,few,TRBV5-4,CASSWTGDYNSPLHF,TGTGCCAGCAGCTGGACAGGGGATTATAATTCACCCCTCCACTTT
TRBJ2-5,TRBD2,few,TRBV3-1,CASSPWGGGPQEETQYF,TGTGCCAGCAGCCCCTGGGGCGGGGGGCCCCAAGAAGAGACCCAGTACTTC
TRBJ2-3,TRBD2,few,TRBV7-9,CASSLEVSLAGATDTQYF,TGTGCCAGCAGCTTAGAAGTCAGTCTAGCGGGAGCTACAGATACGCAGTATTTT
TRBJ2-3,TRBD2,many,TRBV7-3,CASSLHLAGGPDTQYF,TGTGCCAGCAGCTTACACCTAGCGGGAGGACCAGATACGCAGTATTTT
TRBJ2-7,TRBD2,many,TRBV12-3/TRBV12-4,CASSLVATSGRLEHEQYF,TGTGCCAGCAGTTTAGTCGCTACTAGCGGGAGGTTAGAGCACGAGCAGTACTTC
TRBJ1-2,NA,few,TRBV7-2,CASSPSPGPNYGYTF,TGTGCCAGCAGCCCATCACCAGGACCCAACTATGGCTACACCTTC
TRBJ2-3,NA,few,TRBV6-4,CASQTMWAVRCFLSTDTQYF,TGTGCCAGCCAAACTATGTGGGCAGTGAGATGCTTTCTTAGCACAGATACGCAGTATTTT
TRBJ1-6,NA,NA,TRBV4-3,CASSQASPANSPLHF,TGCGCCAGCAGCCAAGCCTCACCCGCTAATTCACCCCTCCACTTT
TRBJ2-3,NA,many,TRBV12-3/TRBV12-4,CASSNPSGTDTQYF,TGTGCCAGCAGTAATCCCAGCGGCACAGATACGCAGTATTTT
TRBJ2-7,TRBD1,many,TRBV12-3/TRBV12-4,CASSQTGSRLYEQYF,TGTGCCAGCAGCCAGACAGGGTCCCGTCTCTACGAGCAGTACTTC
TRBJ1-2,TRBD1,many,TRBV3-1,CASSQMWDRSNYGYTF,TGTGCCAGCAGCCAAATGTGGGACAGATCTAACTATGGCTACACCTTC
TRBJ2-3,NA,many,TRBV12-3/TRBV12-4,CASSSAQGGTQYF,TGTGCCAGCAGTTCCGCACAGGGTGGTACGCAGTATTTT
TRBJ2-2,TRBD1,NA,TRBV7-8,CASSLRQGTNTGELFF,TGTGCCAGCAGCCTCCGACAGGGAACGAACACCGGGGAGCTGTTTTTT
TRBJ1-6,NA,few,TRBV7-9,CASSRSPGQGGGSPLHF,TGTGCCAGCAGCCGTAGTCCGGGACAAGGCGGCGGTTCACCCCTCCACTTT
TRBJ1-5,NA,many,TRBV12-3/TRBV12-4,CASSGTAGDQPQHF,TGTGCCAGCAGCGGGACTGCTGGCGATCAGCCCCAGCATTTT
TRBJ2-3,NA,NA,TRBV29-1,CSVQAGGTDTQYF,TGCAGCGTTCAGGCAGGCGGCACAGATACGCAGTATTTT
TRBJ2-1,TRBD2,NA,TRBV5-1,CASSPLPTSGYNEQFF,TGCGCCAGCAGCCCCCTACCGACTAGCGGGTACAATGAGCAGTTCTTC
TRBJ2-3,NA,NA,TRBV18,CASTQGQSTDTQYF,TGTGCCAGCACACAGGGACAAAGCACAGATACGCAGTATTTT
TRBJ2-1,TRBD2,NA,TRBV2,CASRTELAGGPYNEQFF,TGTGCCAGCAGGACCGAACTAGCGGGGGGACCCTACAATGAGCAGTTCTTC
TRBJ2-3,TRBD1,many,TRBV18,CASSPILGGGTDTQYF,TGTGCCAGCTCACCAATTCTAGGGGGCGGCACAGATACGCAGTATTTT
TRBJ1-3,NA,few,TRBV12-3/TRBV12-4,CASRFGMMSGNTIYF,TGTGCCAGCCGATTCGGGATGATGTCTGGAAACACCATATATTTT
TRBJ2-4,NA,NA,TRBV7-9,CASSPDGGAKNIQYF,TGTGCCAGCAGCCCGGACGGGGGTGCCAAAAACATTCAGTACTTC
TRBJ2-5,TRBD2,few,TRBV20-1,CSASLAGVETQYF,TGCAGTGCTAGCTTAGCGGGAGTGGAGACCCAGTACTTC
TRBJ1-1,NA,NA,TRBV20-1,CSARDLLGGTEAFF,TGCAGTGCTAGAGACTTACTAGGGGGCACTGAAGCTTTCTTT
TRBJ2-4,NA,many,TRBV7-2,CASSTLGPQYF,TGTGCCAGCAGCACCTTAGGGCCCCAGTACTTC
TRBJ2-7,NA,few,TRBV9,CASSPQVSYEQYF,TGTGCCAGCAGCCCGCAGGTCTCCTACGAGCAGTACTTC
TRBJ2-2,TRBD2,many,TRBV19,CASAPSGRGAGELFF,TGTGCCAGCGCCCCTAGCGGGAGAGGGGCCGGGGAGCTGTTTTTT
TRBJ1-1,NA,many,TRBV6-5,CASSYRTSNTEAFF,TGTGCCAGCAGTTACAGAACTTCGAACACTGAAGCTTTCTTT
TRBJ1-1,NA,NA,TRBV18,CASSPQRETEAFF,TGTGCCAGCTCACCTCAGAGGGAGACTGAAGCTTTCTTT
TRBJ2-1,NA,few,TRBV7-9,CASSSTYNEQFF,TGTGCCAGCAGCTCAACCTACAATGAGCAGTTCTTC
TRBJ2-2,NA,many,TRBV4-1,CASSSVGFTGELFF,TGCGCCAGCAGCTCCGTGGGGTTCACCGGGGAGCTGTTTTTT
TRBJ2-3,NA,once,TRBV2,CASSERGHADTQYF,TGTGCCAGCAGTGAGAGGGGCCACGCAGATACGCAGTATTTT
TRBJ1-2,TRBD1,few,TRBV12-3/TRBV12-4,CASSSTQGVYGYTF,TGTGCCAGCAGTTCCACTCAGGGGGTTTATGGCTACACCTTC
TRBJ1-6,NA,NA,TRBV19,CASSIATGERNSPLHF,TGTGCCAGTAGTATAGCTACCGGCGAGCGGAATTCACCCCTCCACTTT
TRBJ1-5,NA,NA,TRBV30,CAWRRPTDYSNQPQHF,TGTGCCTGGAGGAGACCGACAGATTATAGCAATCAGCCCCAGCATTTT